The sequence of this T cell receptor (beta chain) was determined in a study of blood T cell repertoires in COVID-19. There are 11 residues in the CDR3. Trimming left V 7 bases short and J 13 bases short, with 11 bases between. This table comes from immunoSEQ multiplex PCR, and its TCRdb copy is limited to in-frame clones, with some not included. The sample comprises around 270,000 clones, 88% of which are singletons, and about 3.4% rests with the top ten. This clonotype was obtained from a woman aged 40 to 55 who had been exposed to COVID-19. The genes are TRBV12-3 or TRBV12-4 and TRBJ1-6; the D is unclear. Sequencing used PBMCs or T cells enriched from blood (not recorded which). This chain's CDR3 is CASTDSFPLHF. The CDR3 DNA reads TGTGCCAGCACTGATAGTTTTCCCCTCCACTTT.